The 24 T cell receptor beta chains below were found in one sample sequenced in a study of shared clonotypes between healthy human individuals. Using immunoSEQ multiplex PCR, the repertoire was profiled, and TCRdb retains in-frame clones only, with some absent. Seen here are a few million clones, 85% to 95% observed once, and the top ten hold 0.3% to 0.4%. Sequencing used naive CD4+ T cells from PBMCs. Subset specified: CD45RA+ positively selected. These receptors came from a man between 18 and 35 years old in good health. Some clones in this sample may be carry-over from other donors' samples.

The V call is TRBV5-1, the J call TRBJ2-1; TRBD2 matches at 9 bases. The CDR3 is 15 amino acids. V lost 5 bases to trimming and J lost 4 bases; unmatched junction nucleotides: 7. Germline V gene data show CDR1 as SGHRS and CDR2 as YFSETQ. The CDR3 nucleotides are TGCGCCAGCAGGCCACTAGCGGGCTCTTACAATGAGCAGTTCTTC. Its protein product is CASRPLAGSYNEQFF.

This sequence joins TRBV30 and TRBJ2-1, with D hard to call. V lost 0 bases and J 13 bases, leaving 10 bases between the germline ends. Germline values: CDR1 GTSNPN, CDR2 SVGIG (reference sequence). The CDR3 contains 11 residues. CDR3 residues: CAWSVQRLQFF. CDR3 in DNA: TGTGCCTGGAGTGTACAACGGCTACAGTTCTTC.

The V call is TRBV28, the J call TRBJ1-5; unclear D gene. The germline V and J ends were trimmed by 1 base and 5 bases, with 15 bases remaining between them. The CDR3 consists of 16 residues. From germline, CDR1 is MDHEN and CDR2 SYDVKM. CDR3 nucleotides: TGTGCCAGCAGTTTATTACAGTACCAACGGGATCAGCCCCAGCATTTT. It is translated as CASSLLQYQRDQPQHF.

The CDR3 bases are TGTGCCAGCAGCTTCCGTGGGCGCGAAGAGACCCAGTACTTC. Translating it yields CASSFRGREETQYF. This rearrangement joins TRBV4-2 to TRBJ2-5; no definite D call. Germline lookup yields CDR1 LGHNA and CDR2 YNFKEQ. The CDR3 extends over 14 amino acids. The ends were cut back, 5 bases at V and 3 bases at J, with 13 bases in the middle.

The chain carries TRBV15 and TRBJ1-1; the D gene is possibly TRBD1 (5 bases). Per germline, CDR1 LNHNV and CDR2 YYDKDF (reference sequence). This CDR3 spans 13 amino acids. V was pared by 3 bases and J by 11 bases, with 16 bases between. The CDR3 sequence: CATSRSGGEGAFF. CDR3 in DNA: TGTGCCACCAGCAGGTCCGGTGGGGAGGGGGCTTTCTTT. Filled out from reference TRBV15 and TRBJ1-1, the complete variable domain reads DAMVIQNPRYQVTQFGKPVTLSCSQTLNHNVMYWYQQKSSQAPKLLFHYYDKDFNNEADTPDNFQSRRPNTSFCFLDIRSPGLGDTAMYLCATSRSGGEGAFFGQGTRLTVV.

The CDR3 reads CASGGRQESYNEQFF. CDR3 bases: TGTGCCAGCGGGGGCAGACAAGAATCCTACAATGAGCAGTTCTTC. The genes are TRBV6-6 and TRBJ2-1; a weak D match, TRBD1 (6 bases). Trimming pared 8 bases from V and 1 base from J, leaving 15 bases between. Germline CDR1 MNHNY, CDR2 SVGAGI (reference sequence). CDR3 length: 15 amino acids.

The chain uses TRBV4-1 and TRBJ2-1, with a weak D call TRBD1 (5 bases). The CDR3 has 12 residues. CDR1 and CDR2 (germline): MGHRA, YSYEKL. Trimming left V 5 bases short and J 8 bases short, with 10 bases between. CDR3 region: CASSKDTDEQFF. The CDR3 nucleotides read TGCGCCAGCAGCAAGGACACGGATGAGCAGTTCTTC.

J is TRBJ2-7 and V is TRBV9; D might be TRBD1 (6 bases). CDR3 size: 15 residues. Trimming removed 0 bases at V and 0 bases at J, with 10 bases between. Germline V gene sequence: CDR1 SGDLS, CDR2 YYNGEE. The CDR3 spells CASSVGDTTSYEQYF. The CDR3 DNA reads as TGTGCCAGCAGCGTAGGGGACACGACCTCCTACGAGCAGTACTTC.

The J gene is TRBJ2-3, the V gene TRBV28, with 13 bases lining up with TRBD2. This CDR3 comprises 17 residues. Germline-derived CDR1 and CDR2 are MDHEN and SYDVKM. V gave up 3 bases and J gave up 3 bases; unmatched junction bases: 6. CDR3 DNA sequence: TGTGCCAGCAGTTTCACCGGACTAGCGGGAGCAACAGATACGCAGTATTTT. This encodes CASSFTGLAGATDTQYF.

This chain links TRBV7-2 with TRBJ1-2, with TRBD1 matching 8 bases. Germline V gene lookup returns CDR1 SGHTA and CDR2 FQGNSA. Trimming at V came to 5 bases and at J to 4 bases, leaving 6 bases not matched to a gene. The CDR3 is 14 residues long. CDR3 sequence: CASSAQGGSYGYTF. CDR3 in DNA: TGTGCCAGCAGCGCACAGGGGGGTAGCTATGGCTACACCTTC.

The rearrangement uses TRBV29-1 and TRBJ2-6, with a possible D match to TRBD1 (6 bases). CDR1 is SQVTM and CDR2 is ANQGSEA in the germline V gene. The V end was cut by 6 bases, the J end by 2 bases, with 14 bases between. This CDR3 has 15 amino acids. The CDR3 loop is CSVGSGVAGANVLTF. The CDR3 coding sequence is TGCAGCGTGGGATCAGGGGTGGCTGGGGCCAACGTCCTGACTTTC.

The V gene is TRBV2, the J gene TRBJ2-5; TRBD1 matches at 11 bases. The CDR3 sequence is 14 residues long. V shed 5 bases and J 5 bases; nucleotides not matched to a gene: 4. Germline assignment: CDR1 SNHLY and CDR2 FYNNEI. The CDR3 loop is CASSSDRGRETQYF. The CDR3 nucleotides read TGTGCCAGCAGTTCGGACAGGGGGCGTGAGACCCAGTACTTC.

Remarks on this clone: Other DNA sequences in the same sample also yield this CDR3. The V call is TRBV9, the J call TRBJ1-5; unclear D gene. Germline CDR1 is SGDLS and CDR2 is YYNGEE. This CDR3 spans 15 amino acids. Trimming cost V 1 base and J 0 bases, with 8 bases left between them. The CDR3 loop reads CASSVSGSSNQPQHF. CDR3 bases: TGTGCCAGCAGCGTATCCGGAAGTAGCAATCAGCCCCAGCATTTT.

The genes are TRBV7-3 and TRBJ2-3, with D hard to call. In germline, CDR1 is SGHTA, CDR2 FQGTGA. V lost 2 bases and J lost 4, with 10 bases in between. The CDR3 sequence is 14 residues long. The CDR3 is CASSLWGKADTQYF. The CDR3 DNA sequence: TGTGCCAGCAGCTTATGGGGTAAAGCAGATACGCAGTATTTT.

This clone appeared a single time. The chain carries TRBV7-2 and TRBJ2-7, with 9 bases identical to TRBD2. CDR1 and CDR2 (germline): SGHTA, FQGNSA. V dropped 8 bases and J dropped 3; count of bases not matched to a gene: 20. The CDR3 spans 18 residues. CDR3 coding DNA: TGTGCCAGCCGAGGGGGGACTAGCAATCCAGGGAACCTCTACGAGCAGTACTTC. This translates into CASRGGTSNPGNLYEQYF.

V and J are TRBV6-6 and TRBJ1-1; D might be TRBD1 (6 bases). Germline V lookup: CDR1 MNHNY, CDR2 SVGAGI (reference sequence). V lost 10 bases and J 3 bases, leaving 18 bases between the germline ends. This CDR3 has 14 amino acids. The CDR3 DNA sequence: TGTGCCACCCATTCCCTAACAGGGCACACTGAAGCTTTCTTT. It is translated as CATHSLTGHTEAFF.

The chain has TRBV25-1 and TRBJ1-2; no clear D gene. The CDR3 extends over 12 amino acids. From germline, CDR1 is MGHDK and CDR2 SYGVNS. V was clipped by 5 bases and J by 8 bases, with 12 bases between them. CDR3 DNA: TGTGCCAGCAGTACTCGTAGCGGAGGCTACACCTTC. Amino acid sequence: CASSTRSGGYTF.

The chain carries TRBV2 and TRBJ2-6, with D tentatively TRBD1 or TRBD2 (5 bases each). Trimming shortened V by 4 bases and J by 0 bases, and 10 bases separated the two germline ends. Germline values: CDR1 SNHLY, CDR2 FYNNEI. The CDR3 is 16 residues long. In DNA, the CDR3 is TGTGCCAGCAGTGGGGGCGGACTCTCTGGGGCCAACGTCCTGACTTTC. Translating gives CASSGGGLSGANVLTF.

This clone has a single count. The rearrangement links TRBV7-9 to TRBJ2-6, with D uncertain. Deletions cut 5 bases from V and 0 bases from J, with 14 bases between. Germline V gene data show CDR1 as SEHNR and CDR2 as FQNEAQ (reference sequence). The CDR3 runs to 17 residues. Here the CDR3 DNA reads TGTGCCAGCAGCAACCTCCGAACGGGCTCTGGGGCCAACGTCCTGACTTTC. As protein: CASSNLRTGSGANVLTF. Based on the CDR3 plus reference TRBV7-9 and TRBJ2-6, the full variable domain is DTGVSQNPRHKITKRGQNVTFRCDPISEHNRLYWYRQTLGQGPEFLTYFQNEAQLEKSRLLSDRFSAERPKGSFSTLEIQRTEQGDSAMYLCASSNLRTGSGANVLTFGAGSRLTVL.

The chain employs TRBV28 and TRBJ2-3; 9 positions match TRBD1. The CDR3 length is 19 residues. J was trimmed by 3 bases and V by 4 bases; bases with no gene match: 17. Germline assignment: CDR1 MDHEN and CDR2 SYDVKM. The DNA of the CDR3 is TGTGCCAGCAGTTCCCCCGGGACAGGGAGCGGGTGGGTTACAGATACGCAGTATTTT. Translated: CASSSPGTGSGWVTDTQYF.

The CDR3 DNA sequence: TGTGCCAGCAGACCAACAGGGACGGGAATATACGAGCAGTACTTC. As protein: CASRPTGTGIYEQYF. The chain employs TRBV28 and TRBJ2-7; D might be TRBD1 (6 bases). Per the germline V gene, CDR1 is MDHEN and CDR2 is SYDVKM. The CDR3 extends over 15 amino acids. Trimming pared 6 bases from V and 4 bases from J, leaving 19 bases between.

The chain couples TRBV30 to TRBJ2-3, with D perhaps TRBD1 (5 bases). Germline CDR1 and CDR2: GTSNPN and SVGIG (reference sequence). Trimming took off 1 base at V and 6 bases at J, with 11 bases between the two ends. The CDR3 is made up of 13 amino acids. CDR3 residues: CAWSAQGPDTQYF. CDR3 DNA sequence: TGTGCCTGGAGTGCGCAGGGCCCGGATACGCAGTATTTT.

The genes are TRBV7-9 and TRBJ1-1; TRBD1 aligns across 9 bases. The CDR3 is 14 residues long. J was trimmed by 7 bases and V by 3 bases; bases with no gene match: 6. Germline-derived CDR1 and CDR2 are SEHNR and FQNEAQ (reference sequence). This CDR3 reads CASSFATGGFEAFF. CDR3 DNA sequence: TGTGCCAGCAGCTTTGCGACAGGGGGTTTTGAAGCTTTCTTT.

The V and J genes are TRBV2 and TRBJ2-1; unclear D gene. Germline CDR1 and CDR2: SNHLY and FYNNEI. The CDR3 contains 13 residues. The ends were cut back, 2 bases at V and 8 bases at J, with 10 bases in the middle. CDR3 residues: CASSELEGYEQFF. In nucleotides, the CDR3 is TGTGCCAGCAGTGAACTAGAAGGATATGAGCAGTTCTTC.